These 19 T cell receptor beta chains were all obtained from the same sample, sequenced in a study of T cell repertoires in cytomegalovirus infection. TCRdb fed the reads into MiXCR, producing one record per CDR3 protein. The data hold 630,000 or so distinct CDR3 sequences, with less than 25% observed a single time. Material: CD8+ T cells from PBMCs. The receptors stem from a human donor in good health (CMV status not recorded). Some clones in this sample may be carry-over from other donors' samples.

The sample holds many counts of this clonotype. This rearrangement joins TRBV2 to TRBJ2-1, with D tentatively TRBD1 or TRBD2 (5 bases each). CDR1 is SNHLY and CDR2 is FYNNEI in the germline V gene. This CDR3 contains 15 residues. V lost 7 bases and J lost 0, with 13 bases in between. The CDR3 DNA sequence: TGTGCCAGCAACCGGGACCCTAGCTCCTACAATGAGCAGTTCTTC. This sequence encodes CASNRDPSSYNEQFF.

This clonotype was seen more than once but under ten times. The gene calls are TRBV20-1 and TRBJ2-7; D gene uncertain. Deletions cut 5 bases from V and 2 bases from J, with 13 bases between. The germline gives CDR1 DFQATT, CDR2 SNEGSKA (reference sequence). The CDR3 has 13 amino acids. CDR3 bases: TGCAGTGCTGTACGCCCGGAGACCTACGAGCAGTACGTC. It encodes CSAVRPETYEQYV.

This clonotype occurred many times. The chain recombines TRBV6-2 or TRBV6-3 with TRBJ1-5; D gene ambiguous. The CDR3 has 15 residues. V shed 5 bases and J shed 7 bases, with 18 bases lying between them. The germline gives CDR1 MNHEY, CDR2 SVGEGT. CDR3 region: CASSEFRGVGQPQHF. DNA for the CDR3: TGTGCCAGCAGTGAGTTTCGGGGAGTAGGGCAGCCCCAGCATTTT.

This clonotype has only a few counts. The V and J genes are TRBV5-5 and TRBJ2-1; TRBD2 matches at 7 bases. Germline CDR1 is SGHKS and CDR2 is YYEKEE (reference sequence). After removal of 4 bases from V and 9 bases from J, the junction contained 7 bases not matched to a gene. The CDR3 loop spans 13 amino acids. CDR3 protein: CASSPGRAGEQFF. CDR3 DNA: TGTGCCAGCAGCCCTGGGAGGGCGGGTGAGCAGTTCTTC.

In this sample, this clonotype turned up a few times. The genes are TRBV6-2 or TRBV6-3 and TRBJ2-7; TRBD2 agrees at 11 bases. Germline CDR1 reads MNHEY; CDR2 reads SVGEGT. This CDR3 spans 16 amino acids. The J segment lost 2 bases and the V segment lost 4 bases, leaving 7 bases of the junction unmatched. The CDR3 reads CASSSSTSGGPYEQYF. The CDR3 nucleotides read TGTGCCAGCAGTTCTTCAACTAGCGGGGGACCCTACGAGCAGTACTTC.

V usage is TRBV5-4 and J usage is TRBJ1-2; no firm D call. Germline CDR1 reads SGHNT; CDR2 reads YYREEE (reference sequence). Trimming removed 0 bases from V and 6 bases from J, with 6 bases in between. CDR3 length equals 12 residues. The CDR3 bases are TGTGCCAGCAGCTTGGTCGGGGATGGCTACACCTTC. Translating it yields CASSLVGDGYTF.

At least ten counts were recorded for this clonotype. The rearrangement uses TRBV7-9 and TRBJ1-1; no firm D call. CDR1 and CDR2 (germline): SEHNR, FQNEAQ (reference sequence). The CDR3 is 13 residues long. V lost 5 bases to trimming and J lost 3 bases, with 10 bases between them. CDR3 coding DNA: TGTGCCAGCAGCCTCTATGAGTACACTGAAGCTTTCTTT. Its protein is CASSLYEYTEAFF.

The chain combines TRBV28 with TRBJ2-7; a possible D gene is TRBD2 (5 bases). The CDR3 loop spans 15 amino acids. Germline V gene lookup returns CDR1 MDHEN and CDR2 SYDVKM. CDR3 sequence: CASSLERERSCEQYV. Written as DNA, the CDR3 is TGTGCCAGCAGTTTAGAAAGGGAGAGGTCCTGCGAGCAGTACGTC.

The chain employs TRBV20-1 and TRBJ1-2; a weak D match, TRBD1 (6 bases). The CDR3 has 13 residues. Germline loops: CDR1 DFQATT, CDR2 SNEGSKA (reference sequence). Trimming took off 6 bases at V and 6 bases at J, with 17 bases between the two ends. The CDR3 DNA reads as TGCAGTGCGGGAGACAGGTACCTACATGGCTACACCTTC. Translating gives CSAGDRYLHGYTF.

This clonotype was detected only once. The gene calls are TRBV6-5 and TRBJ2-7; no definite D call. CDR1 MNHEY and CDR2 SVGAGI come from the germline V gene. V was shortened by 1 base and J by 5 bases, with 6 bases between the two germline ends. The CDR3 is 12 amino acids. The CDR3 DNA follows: TGTGCCAGCAGTTACTGTAAGCACGAGCAGTACGTC. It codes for CASSYCKHEQYV.

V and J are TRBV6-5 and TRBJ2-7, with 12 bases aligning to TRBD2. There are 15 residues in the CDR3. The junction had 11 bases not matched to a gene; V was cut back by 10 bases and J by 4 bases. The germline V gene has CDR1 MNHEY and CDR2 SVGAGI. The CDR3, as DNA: TGTGCCACCAGGACTAGCGGGGCCCAGTGGTACGAGCAGTACGTC. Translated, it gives CATRTSGAQWYEQYV.

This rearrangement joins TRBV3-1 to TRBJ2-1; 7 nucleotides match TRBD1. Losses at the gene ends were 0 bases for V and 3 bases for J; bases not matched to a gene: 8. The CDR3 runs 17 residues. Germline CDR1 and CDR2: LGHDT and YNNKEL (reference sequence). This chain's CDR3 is CASSQDKDRSYYNEQFF. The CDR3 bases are TGTGCCAGCAGCCAAGATAAGGACAGGAGCTACTACAATGAGCAGTTCTTC.

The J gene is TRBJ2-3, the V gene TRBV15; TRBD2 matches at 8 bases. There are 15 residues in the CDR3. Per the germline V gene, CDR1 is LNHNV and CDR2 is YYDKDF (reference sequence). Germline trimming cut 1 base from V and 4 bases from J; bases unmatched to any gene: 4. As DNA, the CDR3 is TGTGCCACCAGCAGAGGTAGCGGGGCAGCAGATACGCAGTATTTT. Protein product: CATSRGSGAADTQYF.

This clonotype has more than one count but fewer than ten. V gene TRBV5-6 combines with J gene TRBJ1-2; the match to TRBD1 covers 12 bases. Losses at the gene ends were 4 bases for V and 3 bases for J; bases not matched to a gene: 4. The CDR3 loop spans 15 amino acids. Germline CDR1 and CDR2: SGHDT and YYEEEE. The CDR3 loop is CASSPGTGGYYGYTF. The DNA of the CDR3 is TGTGCCAGCAGCCCGGGGACAGGGGGCTACTATGGCTACACCTTC. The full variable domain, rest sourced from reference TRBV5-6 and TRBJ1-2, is DAGVTQSPTHLIKTRGQQVTLRCSPKSGHDTVSWYQQALGQGPQFIFQYYEEEERQRGNFPDRFSGHQFPNYSSELNVNALLLGDSALYLCASSPGTGGYYGYTFGSGTRLTVV.

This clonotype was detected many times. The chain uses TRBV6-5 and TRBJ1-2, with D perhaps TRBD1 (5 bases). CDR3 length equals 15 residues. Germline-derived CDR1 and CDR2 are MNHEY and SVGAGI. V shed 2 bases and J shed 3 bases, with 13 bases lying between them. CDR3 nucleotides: TGTGCCAGCAGTTACCAGGGAGGCGGTTACTATGGCTACACCTTC. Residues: CASSYQGGGYYGYTF.

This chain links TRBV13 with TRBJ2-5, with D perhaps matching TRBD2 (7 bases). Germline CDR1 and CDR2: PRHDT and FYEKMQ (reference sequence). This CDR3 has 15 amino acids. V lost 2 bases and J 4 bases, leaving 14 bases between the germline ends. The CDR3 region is CASSLKGGAGETQYF. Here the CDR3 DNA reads TGTGCCAGCAGCTTAAAAGGGGGGGCCGGAGAGACCCAGTACTTC.

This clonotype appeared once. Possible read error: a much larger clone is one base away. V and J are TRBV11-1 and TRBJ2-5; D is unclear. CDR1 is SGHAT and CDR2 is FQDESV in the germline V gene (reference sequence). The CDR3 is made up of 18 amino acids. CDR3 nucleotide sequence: TGTGTCAGCAGCTCCGCTCTAAGCTGGAGCACCTTCCAAGAGACCCAGTACTTC. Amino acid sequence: CVSSSALSWSTFQETQYF.

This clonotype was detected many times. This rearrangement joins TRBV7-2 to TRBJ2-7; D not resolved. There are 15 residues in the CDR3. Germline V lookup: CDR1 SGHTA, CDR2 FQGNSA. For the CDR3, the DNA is TGTGTCAGCAGCTTAGTGGAGAGCCCACCCTACGAGCAGTACGTC. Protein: CVSSLVESPPYEQYV.

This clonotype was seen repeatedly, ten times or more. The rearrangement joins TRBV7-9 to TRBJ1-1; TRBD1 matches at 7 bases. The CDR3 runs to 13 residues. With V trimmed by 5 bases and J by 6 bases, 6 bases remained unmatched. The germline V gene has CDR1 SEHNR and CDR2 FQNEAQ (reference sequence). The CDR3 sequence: CASSPKGAPEAFF. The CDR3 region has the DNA TGTGCCAGCAGCCCCAAGGGGGCCCCTGAAGCTTTCTTT.